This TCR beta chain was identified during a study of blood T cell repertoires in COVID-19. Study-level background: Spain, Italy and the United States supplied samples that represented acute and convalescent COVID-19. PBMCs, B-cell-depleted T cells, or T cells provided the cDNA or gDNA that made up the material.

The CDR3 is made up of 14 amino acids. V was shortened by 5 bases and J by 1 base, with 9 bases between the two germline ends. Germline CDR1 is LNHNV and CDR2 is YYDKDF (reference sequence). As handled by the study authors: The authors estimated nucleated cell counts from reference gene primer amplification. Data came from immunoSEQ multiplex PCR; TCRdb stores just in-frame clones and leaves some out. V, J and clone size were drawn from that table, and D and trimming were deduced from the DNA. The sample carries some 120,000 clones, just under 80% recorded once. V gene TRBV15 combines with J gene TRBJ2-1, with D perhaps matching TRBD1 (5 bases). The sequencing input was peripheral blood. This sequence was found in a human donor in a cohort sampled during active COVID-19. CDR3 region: CATSPRASYNEQFF. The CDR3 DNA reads TGTGCCACCAGCCCCAGGGCATCCTACAATGAGCAGTTCTTC.